Given below is one T cell receptor beta chain in context. The data are from a study of control samples from healthy donors and cancer patients. Assay used: immunoSEQ multiplex PCR; TCRdb lists only in-frame clones, some missing. The top ten hold around 8.5% of the sample, which has some 160,000 clones, 94% seen once. CDR3 size: 15 residues. Germline-derived CDR1 and CDR2 are MNHEY and SVGEGT. The V end was cut by 0 bases, the J end by 2 bases, with 11 bases between. This TCR derives from a woman in her 40s in good health. Sequenced material: blood. The chain recombines TRBV6-2 or TRBV6-3 with TRBJ2-7, with unresolved D. This CDR3 is CASSYSNAQTYEQYF. CDR3 nucleotide sequence: TGTGCCAGCAGTTACTCGAACGCGCAAACCTACGAGCAGTACTTC.